Detailed here is one TCR beta chain. Other DNA sequences from this sample encode an identical CDR3 as well. The sample comes from a study of cytomegalovirus exposure and HLA in healthy donors. Amplification used 60 Vbeta primers and 13 Jbeta primers. The table came from immunoSEQ multiplex PCR; TCRdb's copy has only in-frame clones and leaves some out. The sample yields under 150,000 clones, 70% to 85% seen once. The CDR3 spans 15 residues. Trimming pared 0 bases from V and 4 bases from J, leaving 11 bases between. Germline V CDR1 and CDR2: SGHRS, YFSETQ. The genes are TRBV5-1 and TRBJ2-1, with D perhaps matching TRBD2 (6 bases). The TCR originated in a woman aged 55-70 years in good health and CMV-seropositive. The sequenced sample consisted of PBMCs. DNA for the CDR3: TGCGCCAGCAGCTTGGGTGGAGGGTCTTACAATGAGCAGTTCTTC. Translation gives CASSLGGGSYNEQFF. Based on the CDR3 plus reference TRBV5-1 and TRBJ2-1, the full variable domain is KAGVTQTPRYLIKTRGQQVTLSCSPISGHRSVSWYQQTPGQGLQFLFEYFSETQRNKGNFPGRFSGRQFSNSRSEMNVSTLELGDSALYLCASSLGGGSYNEQFFGPGTRLTVL.